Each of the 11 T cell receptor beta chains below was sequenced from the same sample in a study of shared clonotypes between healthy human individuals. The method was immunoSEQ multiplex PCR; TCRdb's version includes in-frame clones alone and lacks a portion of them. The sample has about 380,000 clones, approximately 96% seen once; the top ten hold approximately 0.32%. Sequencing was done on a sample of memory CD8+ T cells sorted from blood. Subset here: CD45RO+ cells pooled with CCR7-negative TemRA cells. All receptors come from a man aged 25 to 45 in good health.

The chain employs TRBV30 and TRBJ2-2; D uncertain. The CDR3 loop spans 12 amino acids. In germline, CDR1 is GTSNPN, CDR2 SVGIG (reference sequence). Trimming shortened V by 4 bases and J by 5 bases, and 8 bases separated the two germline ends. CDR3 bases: TGTGCCTGGACTAGGTTTACCGGGGAGCTGTTTTTT. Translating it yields CAWTRFTGELFF. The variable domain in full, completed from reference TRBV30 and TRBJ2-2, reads SQTIHQWPATLVQPVGSPLSLECTVEGTSNPNLYWYRQAAGRGLQLLFYSVGIGQISSEVPQNLSASRPQDRQFILSSKKLLLSDSGFYLCAWTRFTGELFFGEGSRLTVL.

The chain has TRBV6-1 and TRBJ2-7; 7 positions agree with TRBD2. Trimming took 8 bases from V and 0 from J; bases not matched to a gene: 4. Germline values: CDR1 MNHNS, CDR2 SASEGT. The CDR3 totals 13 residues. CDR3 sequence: CASGGGSSYEQYF. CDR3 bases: TGTGCCAGCGGCGGGGGTAGCTCCTACGAGCAGTACTTC.

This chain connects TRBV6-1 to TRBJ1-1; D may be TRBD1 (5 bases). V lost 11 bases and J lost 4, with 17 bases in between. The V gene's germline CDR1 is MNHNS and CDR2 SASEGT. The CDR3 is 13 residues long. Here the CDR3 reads CALQRGSFTEAFF. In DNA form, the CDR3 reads TGTGCCCTCCAACGGGGGTCCTTCACTGAAGCTTTCTTT.

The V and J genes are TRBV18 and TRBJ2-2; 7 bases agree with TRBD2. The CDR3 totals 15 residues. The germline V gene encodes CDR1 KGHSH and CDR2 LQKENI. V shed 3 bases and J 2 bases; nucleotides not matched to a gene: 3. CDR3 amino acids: CASSPGGRNTGELFF. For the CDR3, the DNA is TGTGCCAGCTCACCGGGAGGGAGAAACACCGGGGAGCTGTTTTTT. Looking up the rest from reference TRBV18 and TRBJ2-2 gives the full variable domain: NAGVMQNPRHLVRRRGQEARLRCSPMKGHSHVYWYRQLPEEGLKFMVYLQKENIIDESGMPKERFSAEFPKEGPSILRIQQVVRGDSAAYFCASSPGGRNTGELFFGEGSRLTVL.

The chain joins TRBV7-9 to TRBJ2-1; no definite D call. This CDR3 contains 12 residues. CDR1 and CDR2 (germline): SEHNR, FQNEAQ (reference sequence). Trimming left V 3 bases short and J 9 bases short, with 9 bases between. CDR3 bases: TGTGCCAGCAGCTTGGGCGCGATTGAGCAGTTCTTC. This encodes CASSLGAIEQFF.

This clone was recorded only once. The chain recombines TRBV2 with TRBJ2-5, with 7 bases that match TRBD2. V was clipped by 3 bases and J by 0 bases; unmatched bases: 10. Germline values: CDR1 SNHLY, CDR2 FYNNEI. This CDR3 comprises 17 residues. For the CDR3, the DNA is TGTGCCAGCAGTGAGCGCTGGGGACTATACCACCAAGAGACCCAGTACTTC. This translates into CASSERWGLYHQETQYF.

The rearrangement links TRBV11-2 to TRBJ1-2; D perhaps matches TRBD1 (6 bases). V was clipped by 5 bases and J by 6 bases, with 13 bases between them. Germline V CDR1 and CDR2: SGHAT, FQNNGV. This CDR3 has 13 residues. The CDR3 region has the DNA TGTGCCAGCAGCCCCAGACAGGCGGATGGCTACACCTTC. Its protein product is CASSPRQADGYTF. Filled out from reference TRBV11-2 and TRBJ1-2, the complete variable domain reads EAGVAQSPRYKIIEKRQSVAFWCNPISGHATLYWYQQILGQGPKLLIQFQNNGVVDDSQLPKDRFSAERLKGVDSTLKIQPAKLEDSAVYLCASSPRQADGYTFGSGTRLTVV.

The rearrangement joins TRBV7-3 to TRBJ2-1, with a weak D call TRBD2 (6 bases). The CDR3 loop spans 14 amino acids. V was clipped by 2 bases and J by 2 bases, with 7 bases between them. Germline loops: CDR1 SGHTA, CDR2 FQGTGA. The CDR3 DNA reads TGTGCCAGCAGCTTACCGGGAGCCTACAATGAGCAGTTCTTC. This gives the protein CASSLPGAYNEQFF.

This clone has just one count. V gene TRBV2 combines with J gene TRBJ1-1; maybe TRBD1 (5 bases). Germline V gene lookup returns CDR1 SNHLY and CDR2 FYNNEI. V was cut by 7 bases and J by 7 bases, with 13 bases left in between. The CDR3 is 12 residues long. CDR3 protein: CASNWGPDEAFF. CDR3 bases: TGTGCCAGCAATTGGGGACCAGATGAAGCTTTCTTT.

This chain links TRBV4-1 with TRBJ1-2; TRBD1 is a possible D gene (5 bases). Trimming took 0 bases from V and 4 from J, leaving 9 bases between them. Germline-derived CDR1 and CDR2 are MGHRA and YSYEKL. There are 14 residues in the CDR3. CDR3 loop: CASSQDRQPYGYTF. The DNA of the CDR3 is TGCGCCAGCAGCCAAGATAGACAGCCCTATGGCTACACCTTC.

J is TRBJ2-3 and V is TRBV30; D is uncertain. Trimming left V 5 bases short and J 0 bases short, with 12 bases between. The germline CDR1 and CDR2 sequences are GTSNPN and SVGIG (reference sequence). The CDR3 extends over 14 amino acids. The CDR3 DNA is TGTGCCTGGCAGAAACTCACTAGCACAGATACGCAGTATTTT. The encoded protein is CAWQKLTSTDTQYF.